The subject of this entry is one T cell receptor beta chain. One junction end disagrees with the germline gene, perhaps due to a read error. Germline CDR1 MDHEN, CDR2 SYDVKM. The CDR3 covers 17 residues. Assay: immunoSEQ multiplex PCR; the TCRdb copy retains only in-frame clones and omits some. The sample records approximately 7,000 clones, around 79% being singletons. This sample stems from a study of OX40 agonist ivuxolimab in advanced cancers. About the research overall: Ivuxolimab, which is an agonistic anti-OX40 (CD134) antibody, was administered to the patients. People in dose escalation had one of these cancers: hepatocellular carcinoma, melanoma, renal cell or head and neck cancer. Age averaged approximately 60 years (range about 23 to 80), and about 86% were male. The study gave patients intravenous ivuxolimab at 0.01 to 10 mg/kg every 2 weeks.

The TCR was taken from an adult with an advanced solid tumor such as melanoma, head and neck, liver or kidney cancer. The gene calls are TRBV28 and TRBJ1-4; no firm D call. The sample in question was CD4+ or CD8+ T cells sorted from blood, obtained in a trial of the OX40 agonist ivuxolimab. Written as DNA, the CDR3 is TGTGCCAGCCGTTTATGGAGTGCGGGCCCAACTAATGAAAAACTGTTTTTT. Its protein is CASRLWSAGPTNEKLFF.